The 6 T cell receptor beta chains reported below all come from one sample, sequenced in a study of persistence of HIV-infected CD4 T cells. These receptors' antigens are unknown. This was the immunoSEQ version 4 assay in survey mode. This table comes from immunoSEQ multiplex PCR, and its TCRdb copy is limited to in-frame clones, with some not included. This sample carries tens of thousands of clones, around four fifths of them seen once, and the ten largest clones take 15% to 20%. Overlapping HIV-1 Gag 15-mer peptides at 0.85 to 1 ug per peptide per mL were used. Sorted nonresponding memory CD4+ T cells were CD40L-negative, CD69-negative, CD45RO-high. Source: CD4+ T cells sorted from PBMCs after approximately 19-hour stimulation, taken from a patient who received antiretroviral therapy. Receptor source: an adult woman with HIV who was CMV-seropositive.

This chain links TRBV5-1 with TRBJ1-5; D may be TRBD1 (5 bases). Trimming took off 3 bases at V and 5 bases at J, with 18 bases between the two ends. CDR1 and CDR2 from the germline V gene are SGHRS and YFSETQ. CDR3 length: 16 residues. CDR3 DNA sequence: TGCGCCAGCAGCTCGGGCACGGGGACGGGACATCAGCCCCAGCATTTT. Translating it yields CASSSGTGTGHQPQHF. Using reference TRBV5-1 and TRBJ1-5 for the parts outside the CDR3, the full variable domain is KAGVTQTPRYLIKTRGQQVTLSCSPISGHRSVSWYQQTPGQGLQFLFEYFSETQRNKGNFPGRFSGRQFSNSRSEMNVSTLELGDSALYLCASSSGTGTGHQPQHFGDGTRLSIL.

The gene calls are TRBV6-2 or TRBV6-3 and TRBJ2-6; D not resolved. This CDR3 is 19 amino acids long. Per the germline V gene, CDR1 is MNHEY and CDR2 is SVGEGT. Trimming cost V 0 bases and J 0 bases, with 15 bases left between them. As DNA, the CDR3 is TGTGCCAGCAGTTACTCGGATTGGAATTCCTACTCTGGGGCCAACGTCCTGACTTTC. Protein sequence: CASSYSDWNSYSGANVLTF.

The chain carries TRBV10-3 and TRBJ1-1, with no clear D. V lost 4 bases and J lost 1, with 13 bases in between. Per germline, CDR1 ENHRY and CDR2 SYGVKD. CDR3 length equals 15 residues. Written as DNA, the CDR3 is TGTGCCATCAGTGGCAATCCCCTTGAGAACACTGAAGCTTTCTTT. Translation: CAISGNPLENTEAFF.

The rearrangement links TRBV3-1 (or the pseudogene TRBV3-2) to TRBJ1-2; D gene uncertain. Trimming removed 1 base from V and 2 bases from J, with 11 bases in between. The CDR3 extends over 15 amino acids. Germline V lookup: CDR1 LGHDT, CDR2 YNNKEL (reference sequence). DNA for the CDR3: TGTGCCAGCAGCCAAGTGGTGCGGCCGAACTATGGCTACACCTTC. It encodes CASSQVVRPNYGYTF.

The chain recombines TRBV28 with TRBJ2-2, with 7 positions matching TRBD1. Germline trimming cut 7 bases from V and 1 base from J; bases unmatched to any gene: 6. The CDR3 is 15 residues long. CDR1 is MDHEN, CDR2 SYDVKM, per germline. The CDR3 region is CASTIGGQNTGELFF. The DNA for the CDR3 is TGTGCCAGCACCATAGGGGGCCAGAACACCGGGGAGCTGTTTTTT.

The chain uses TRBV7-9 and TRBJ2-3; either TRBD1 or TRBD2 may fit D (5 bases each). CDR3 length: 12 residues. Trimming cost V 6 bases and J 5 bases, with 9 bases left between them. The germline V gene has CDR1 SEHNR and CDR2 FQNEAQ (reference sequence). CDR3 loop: CASRGTGDTQYF. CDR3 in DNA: TGTGCCAGCAGGGGGACGGGAGATACGCAGTATTTT.